The 25 T cell receptor beta chains given below trace back to one sample, sequenced in a study of blood T cells in healthy people across ages. PCR was performed a second time for 7 to 11 cycles using a sample-barcoded 5' primer and a J-beta primer mix. A single record per CDR3 protein comes from TCRdb applying MiXCR to the 5' RACE reads. Of about 680,000 distinct CDR3 sequences listed, roughly 50% are singletons. The sequenced sample consisted of blood. The receptors stem from a woman between 55 and 75 years old in good health.

This chain joins TRBV6-2 or TRBV6-3 and TRBJ1-2, with D hard to call. The CDR3 consists of 14 residues. CDR1 MNHEY and CDR2 SVGEGT come from the germline V gene. The V gene lost 5 bases and the J gene lost 7 bases, with 17 bases spanning the gap. In DNA form, the CDR3 reads TGTGCCAGCAGTGACCCGGATCCGAGCGGTGGCTACACCTTC. Its protein product is CASSDPDPSGGYTF.

This clonotype was found a few times. This chain connects TRBV7-2 to TRBJ1-1; 7 nucleotides align to TRBD1. This CDR3 is 13 amino acids long. Losses at the gene ends were 5 bases for V and 8 bases for J; bases not matched to a gene: 8. Germline CDR1 SGHTA, CDR2 FQGNSA. CDR3 nucleotides: TGTGCCAGCAGCGTAGGTGACAGGGTGGAAGCTTTCTTT. It encodes CASSVGDRVEAFF.

The chain joins TRBV3-1 to TRBJ2-1; 7 bases map to TRBD2. The end of the DNA fits TRBJ2-7 better, so the J call may be wrong. The CDR3 loop spans 16 amino acids. The germline V gene encodes CDR1 LGHDT and CDR2 YNNKEL (reference sequence). The CDR3 sequence: CASSQWGAGTDNEQYF. The CDR3 DNA sequence: TGTGCCAGCAGCCAATGGGGAGCGGGAACAGACAATGAGCAGTACTTC.

The table lists this clonotype with a few counts. The rearrangement uses TRBV10-3 and TRBJ1-6, with D unclear. V lost 6 bases and J lost 0, with 15 bases in between. The CDR3 is 17 amino acids. Germline CDR1 reads ENHRY; CDR2 reads SYGVKD. The CDR3 nucleotides read TGTGCCATCAGAGCAACCCAAGAAAGCTCCTATAATTCACCCCTCCACTTT. It codes for CAIRATQESSYNSPLHF.

The chain joins TRBV20-1 to TRBJ2-5; 7 bases line up with TRBD1. The CDR3 covers 14 residues. Trimming at V came to 3 bases and at J to 3 bases, leaving 7 bases not matched to a gene. The V gene's germline CDR1 is DFQATT and CDR2 SNEGSKA (reference sequence). CDR3 residues: CSASSRQGEETQYF. In nucleotides, the CDR3 is TGCAGTGCTAGTTCCCGACAGGGAGAAGAGACCCAGTACTTC.

This clonotype has just a few counts. V gene TRBV15 combines with J gene TRBJ2-5; D gene ambiguous. This CDR3 spans 15 amino acids. Looked up from germline, CDR1 is LNHNV and CDR2 is YYDKDF (reference sequence). Trimming pared 0 bases from V and 4 bases from J, leaving 12 bases between. CDR3 amino acids: CATSREALGSETQYF. CDR3 nucleotides: TGTGCCACCAGCAGAGAAGCTCTAGGCTCAGAGACCCAGTACTTC.

V is TRBV20-1 and J is TRBJ2-3, with 8 bases identical to TRBD1. CDR1 DFQATT and CDR2 SNEGSKA come from the germline V gene (reference sequence). Losses at the gene ends were 6 bases for V and 3 bases for J; bases not matched to a gene: 11. This CDR3 has 15 amino acids. The CDR3 coding sequence is TGCAGTGCGCTTGCAGGGGGCGCGGGGACAGATACGCAGTATTTT. Translated: CSALAGGAGTDTQYF.

Worth noting for this clonotype: At one boundary the junction diverges from the germline segment, which might be a read error. V usage is TRBV7-2 and J usage is TRBJ2-1, with D uncertain. The CDR3 contains 14 residues. Germline V lookup: CDR1 SGHTA, CDR2 FQGNSA. CDR3 in DNA: TGCGCCAGCAGCTTAGATGCGAAACCCGACGAGCAGTTCTTC. Its translation is CASSLDAKPDEQFF.

V is TRBV7-9 and J is TRBJ1-1; D might be TRBD1 (5 bases). The CDR3 length is 13 residues. The germline V gene has CDR1 SEHNR and CDR2 FQNEAQ (reference sequence). V dropped 2 bases and J dropped 6 bases, with 10 bases sitting between them. The CDR3 sequence: CASSLQGRSEAFF. In DNA form, the CDR3 reads TGTGCCAGCAGCTTACAGGGAAGGTCTGAAGCTTTCTTT.

This clonotype was detected only once. V usage is TRBV28 and J usage is TRBJ2-1; 7 nucleotides align to TRBD2. The V segment lost 6 bases and the J segment 9 bases; nucleotides outside the gene matches: 11. Per germline, CDR1 MDHEN and CDR2 SYDVKM. The CDR3 covers 14 residues. The CDR3 loop is CASRNSGSLGEQFF. As DNA, the CDR3 is TGTGCCAGCAGAAATAGCGGGTCGCTTGGTGAGCAGTTCTTC.

The chain is built from TRBV7-3 and TRBJ2-1; D unclear. Trimming pared 0 bases from V and 5 bases from J, leaving 8 bases between. Germline V gene sequence: CDR1 SGHTA, CDR2 FQGTGA. This CDR3 region has 14 residues. In nucleotides, the CDR3 is TGTGCCAGCAGCTTAACGCTAAGTAACAATGAGCAGTTCTTC. Its protein is CASSLTLSNNEQFF.

The gene calls are TRBV6-5 and TRBJ2-7; 7 nucleotides agree with TRBD2. Germline CDR1 MNHEY, CDR2 SVGAGI. This CDR3 spans 15 amino acids. V was clipped by 4 bases and J by 2 bases; unmatched bases: 8. Here the CDR3 DNA reads TGTGCCAGCAGTTCGGGCACGGGAGGTCCCTACGAGCAGTACTTC. Translated: CASSSGTGGPYEQYF.

The rearrangement uses TRBV28 and TRBJ2-2; 11 bases map to TRBD2. The CDR3 runs 19 residues. Per germline, CDR1 MDHEN and CDR2 SYDVKM. J lost 4 bases, V lost 7 bases, and 17 bases had no gene match. In nucleotides, the CDR3 is TGTGCCAGCACCTTACCCCGGATAGCGGGAGGGCCGGGCACCGGGGAGCTGTTTTTT. This encodes CASTLPRIAGGPGTGELFF.

The rearrangement links TRBV28 to TRBJ1-2; TRBD1 matches at 8 bases. The CDR3 contains 14 residues. From germline, CDR1 is MDHEN and CDR2 SYDVKM. The ends lost 3 bases at V and 6 bases at J; junction bases unmatched: 6. The CDR3 DNA is TGTGCCAGCAGTTTTCAGGGGGCATATAATGGCTACACCTTC. It encodes CASSFQGAYNGYTF.

The rearrangement links TRBV2 to TRBJ2-3; D gene ambiguous. V gave up 10 bases and J gave up 1 base, with 6 bases separating them. Germline values: CDR1 SNHLY, CDR2 FYNNEI. CDR3 size: 11 residues. In DNA, the CDR3 is TGTGCCACCCGGGGCACAGATACGCAGTATTTT. Translation gives CATRGTDTQYF.

Notes on this clonotype: At one end the junction does not follow the germline gene, possibly because of a read error. This chain joins TRBV7-2 and TRBJ2-3; 13 bases match TRBD2. There are 17 residues in the CDR3. CDR1 SGHTA and CDR2 FQGNSA come from the germline V gene. For the CDR3, the DNA is TGTGCCAGCAGCCCAAAACTAGCGGGAGGGTACACAGATGCGCAGGATTTT. Its protein product is CASSPKLAGGYTDAQDF.

This chain connects TRBV20-1 to TRBJ2-7; 8 bases are a match to TRBD2. The length of the CDR3 is 16 residues. V lost 0 bases to trimming and J lost 3 bases; unmatched junction nucleotides: 10. Per germline, CDR1 DFQATT and CDR2 SNEGSKA (reference sequence). The CDR3 here is CSARDFTSGSDYEQYF. CDR3 DNA sequence: TGCAGTGCTAGAGATTTTACTAGCGGTTCTGACTACGAGCAGTACTTC.

To note about this clonotype: One junction end disagrees with the germline gene, perhaps due to a read error. The chain uses TRBV29-1 and TRBJ2-1, with D possibly TRBD2 on 7 matching bases. Per germline, CDR1 SQVTM and CDR2 ANQGSEA. This CDR3 contains 16 residues. CDR3 nucleotide sequence: TGCAGCGTTAAGATACTAGGAGGCGGGGGCTCAGATGAGCGGTTCTTC. This translates into CSVKILGGGGSDERFF.

The table lists this clonotype with a few counts. This chain joins TRBV5-6 and TRBJ1-2; 9 bases are a match to TRBD1. In germline, CDR1 is SGHDT, CDR2 YYEEEE. Trimming cost V 4 bases and J 0 bases; bases outside gene matches: 7. There are 16 residues in the CDR3. CDR3 DNA: TGTGCCAGCAGCCCTGACAGGGGGAACCCTAACTATGGCTACACCTTC. Its translation: CASSPDRGNPNYGYTF.

This chain connects TRBV6-2 or TRBV6-3 to TRBJ2-5; D gene ambiguous. The CDR3 has 12 amino acids. The germline gives CDR1 MNHEY, CDR2 SVGEGT. The ends were cut back, 11 bases at V and 2 bases at J, with 12 bases in the middle. The DNA for the CDR3 is TGTGCCCACGGTCTGCGGCAAGAGACCCAGTACTTC. Translation gives CAHGLRQETQYF.

This clonotype was seen just once. The chain uses TRBV20-1 and TRBJ1-2, with D tentatively TRBD1 (6 bases). Between the trimmed V and J ends, which lost 4 bases and 3 bases, there was a span of 18 bases. CDR1 is DFQATT and CDR2 is SNEGSKA in the germline V gene (reference sequence). CDR3 size: 15 residues. This CDR3 is CSAMGGGLGHYGYTF. DNA of the CDR3: TGCAGTGCTATGGGAGGGGGGCTCGGGCACTATGGCTACACCTTC.

This clonotype was seen more than once but under ten times. V gene TRBV9 combines with J gene TRBJ2-1; D gene uncertain. CDR3 size: 14 residues. Germline CDR1 and CDR2: SGDLS and YYNGEE. V was cut by 4 bases and J by 9 bases, with 17 bases left in between. Here the CDR3 DNA reads TGTGCCAGCAGCACGACCGAAATCGAACGTGAGCAGTTCTTC. This encodes CASSTTEIEREQFF.

The chain has TRBV20-1 and TRBJ2-3, with D possibly being TRBD1 (6 bases). V was clipped by 0 bases and J by 4 bases, with 17 bases between them. CDR1 and CDR2 from the germline V gene are DFQATT and SNEGSKA (reference sequence). The length of the CDR3 is 16 residues. CDR3 in amino acids: CSARDWGQGRADTQYF. In DNA form, the CDR3 reads TGCAGTGCTAGAGATTGGGGTCAGGGGCGCGCAGATACGCAGTATTTT.

The chain employs TRBV29-1 and TRBJ1-5, with no clear D. V lost 4 bases and J lost 5, with 12 bases in between. This CDR3 is 13 amino acids long. From germline, CDR1 is SQVTM and CDR2 ANQGSEA. The CDR3 sequence is CSVALAGDQPQHF. In DNA, the CDR3 is TGCAGCGTTGCACTGGCAGGTGATCAGCCCCAGCATTTT.

This rearrangement joins TRBV10-3 to TRBJ2-3; 7 bases agree with TRBD2. The CDR3 spans 15 residues. Germline assignment: CDR1 ENHRY and CDR2 SYGVKD. V dropped 10 bases and J dropped 2; count of bases not matched to a gene: 12. DNA for the CDR3: TGTGCCACCAAACCGGGACTATCCTACACAGATACGCAGTATTTT. It specifies CATKPGLSYTDTQYF.